This passage covers 16 T cell receptor beta chains from one sample sequenced in a study of T cell clones after liver transplantation. The table came from immunoSEQ multiplex PCR; TCRdb's copy has only in-frame clones and leaves some out. This sample carries around 60,000 clones, about two thirds of them seen once, and the ten largest clones take over 14%. The sequenced sample was CD4+ T cells from blood, obtained before liver transplant. The receptors shown here come from a human donor who received a liver transplant.

The rearrangement joins TRBV6-6 to TRBJ2-2; 9 bases match TRBD1. The CDR3 consists of 15 residues. The J segment lost 4 bases and the V segment lost 4 bases, leaving 4 bases of the junction unmatched. Germline CDR1 reads MNHNY; CDR2 reads SVGAGI (reference sequence). The CDR3 nucleotides are TGTGCCAGCAGTTGGGAGACAGGGGGCACCGGGGAGCTGTTTTTT. Translation: CASSWETGGTGELFF.

The chain combines TRBV9 with TRBJ1-2; D might be TRBD1 (6 bases). The germline gives CDR1 SGDLS, CDR2 YYNGEE. The V gene lost 0 bases and the J gene lost 3 bases, with 12 bases spanning the gap. CDR3 length: 15 amino acids. As DNA, the CDR3 is TGTGCCAGCAGCGTAGATGGCAGGGGAGACTATGGCTACACCTTC. Its translation: CASSVDGRGDYGYTF.

This clone was seen many times. The rearrangement links TRBV19 to TRBJ1-6; D unresolved. The CDR3 is 15 residues long. Germline V gene sequence: CDR1 LNHDA, CDR2 SQIVND (reference sequence). V was cut by 7 bases and J by 11 bases, with 21 bases left in between. The CDR3 DNA is TGTGCCAGTACCCTCCGGGAAGAAAGCCGGGCACCCCTCCACTTT. Its translation is CASTLREESRAPLHF.

The chain recombines TRBV5-1 with TRBJ2-3; 9 bases are shared with TRBD2. Germline lookup yields CDR1 SGHRS and CDR2 YFSETQ. V gave up 6 bases and J gave up 3 bases; unmatched junction bases: 5. This CDR3 has 14 amino acids. CDR3 DNA sequence: TGCGCCAGCAATCTAGCGGGGATAACAGATACGCAGTATTTT. Its translation is CASNLAGITDTQYF. The variable domain in full, with the rest retrieved from reference TRBV5-1 and TRBJ2-3, is KAGVTQTPRYLIKTRGQQVTLSCSPISGHRSVSWYQQTPGQGLQFLFEYFSETQRNKGNFPGRFSGRQFSNSRSEMNVSTLELGDSALYLCASNLAGITDTQYFGPGTRLTVL.

The chain links TRBV6-5 to TRBJ2-3, with D possibly matching TRBD2 (7 bases). CDR1 MNHEY and CDR2 SVGAGI come from the germline V gene. The CDR3 totals 16 residues. V was cut by 2 bases and J by 5 bases, with 17 bases left in between. CDR3 region: CASSYRGGGREDTQYF. The CDR3 DNA reads as TGTGCCAGCAGTTACCGAGGCGGGGGCCGGGAAGATACGCAGTATTTT.

This clone appeared a few times. The V gene is TRBV30, the J gene TRBJ2-7, with D tentatively TRBD1 (5 bases). This CDR3 comprises 13 residues. The ends were cut back, 5 bases at V and 6 bases at J, with 17 bases in the middle. Germline CDR1 is GTSNPN and CDR2 is SVGIG (reference sequence). CDR3: CAWSRTKYGEQYF. The CDR3 region has the DNA TGTGCCTGGTCCAGGACAAAGTACGGCGAGCAGTACTTC. Based on the CDR3 plus reference TRBV30 and TRBJ2-7, the full variable domain is SQTIHQWPATLVQPVGSPLSLECTVEGTSNPNLYWYRQAAGRGLQLLFYSVGIGQISSEVPQNLSASRPQDRQFILSSKKLLLSDSGFYLCAWSRTKYGEQYFGPGTRLTVT.

The genes are TRBV5-8 and TRBJ1-4; D might be TRBD1 (6 bases). V shed 4 bases and J shed 5 bases, with 21 bases lying between them. The germline gives CDR1 SGHTS, CDR2 YDEGEE. The CDR3 extends over 17 amino acids. CDR3 DNA: TGTGCCAGCAGCCCCCTGAGAGCGGGGGCCAAAAATGAAAAACTGTTTTTT. Protein product: CASSPLRAGAKNEKLFF. The variable domain in full, completed from reference TRBV5-8 and TRBJ1-4, reads EAGVTQSPTHLIKTRGQQATLRCSPISGHTSVYWYQQALGLGLQFLLWYDEGEERNRGNFPPRFSGRQFPNYSSELNVNALELEDSALYLCASSPLRAGAKNEKLFFGSGTQLSVL.

The rearrangement links TRBV2 to TRBJ1-4, with TRBD1 matching over 7 bases. CDR1 is SNHLY and CDR2 is FYNNEI in the germline V gene. This CDR3 has 14 amino acids. The V gene end was trimmed by 4 bases and the J gene end by 4 bases; junction bases not matched to a gene: 3. As DNA, the CDR3 is TGTGCCAGCAGTGGGACAGGTATTAATGAAAAACTGTTTTTT. This gives the protein CASSGTGINEKLFF.

The CDR3 DNA reads as TGTGCCAGCAGTACGGGGAACACTGAAGCTTTCTTT. Amino acids: CASSTGNTEAFF. The chain has TRBV6-1 and TRBJ1-1; D gene uncertain. CDR1 MNHNS and CDR2 SASEGT come from the germline V gene. CDR3 length equals 12 residues. V shed 5 bases and J shed 1 base, with 5 bases lying between them.

This clone was seen many times. The rearrangement joins TRBV6-1 to TRBJ1-5; TRBD1 is a possible D gene (6 bases). The CDR3 length is 15 residues. Germline values: CDR1 MNHNS, CDR2 SASEGT. V was pared by 2 bases and J by 1 base, with 9 bases between. CDR3 region: CASSELGASNQPQHF. CDR3 coding DNA: TGTGCCAGCAGTGAATTGGGGGCGAGCAATCAGCCCCAGCATTTT.

This clone was counted ten times or more. V is TRBV5-4 and J is TRBJ2-2; 7 bases map to TRBD1. Per germline, CDR1 SGHNT and CDR2 YYREEE (reference sequence). The CDR3 runs 15 residues. V trimming: 5 bases; J trimming: 2 bases; junction bases outside the gene matches: 6. Here the CDR3 reads CASRRTGANTGELFF. The CDR3, as DNA: TGTGCCAGCAGACGGACAGGTGCTAACACCGGGGAGCTGTTTTTT.

The chain combines TRBV5-5 with TRBJ1-6; D is possibly TRBD1 (5 bases). The V gene's germline CDR1 is SGHKS and CDR2 YYEKEE (reference sequence). There are 14 residues in the CDR3. Trimming left V 4 bases short and J 3 bases short, with 8 bases between. CDR3 nucleotides: TGTGCCAGCAGCCCACAGGTCTATAATTCACCCCTCCACTTT. Residues: CASSPQVYNSPLHF.

V usage is TRBV6-1 and J usage is TRBJ1-3, with D unclear. Trimming took off 4 bases at V and 4 bases at J, with 8 bases between the two ends. In germline, CDR1 is MNHNS, CDR2 SASEGT. The CDR3 covers 13 residues. CDR3: CASSVSEGNTIYF. CDR3 bases: TGTGCCAGCAGTGTCTCCGAGGGAAACACCATATATTTT.

V gene TRBV9 combines with J gene TRBJ1-2; 7 bases are a match to TRBD1. V was clipped by 4 bases and J by 5 bases; unmatched bases: 11. Germline V gene sequence: CDR1 SGDLS, CDR2 YYNGEE. The CDR3 is 15 amino acids. The CDR3 nucleotides are TGTGCCAGCAGCCCCTGGACAGGCGCTATTTATGGCTACACCTTC. Translating it yields CASSPWTGAIYGYTF.

V usage is TRBV19 and J usage is TRBJ1-4; D not certain. Per germline, CDR1 LNHDA and CDR2 SQIVND (reference sequence). The CDR3 has 16 amino acids. Trimming stripped 5 bases from V and 8 bases from J, with 21 bases between. The CDR3 protein is CASSRPGGPFGEKLFF. CDR3 bases: TGTGCCAGTAGTCGCCCCGGCGGGCCCTTTGGGGAAAAACTGTTTTTT.

This clone was found many times. V gene TRBV6-5 combines with J gene TRBJ1-1, with no clear D. In germline, CDR1 is MNHEY, CDR2 SVGAGI. The CDR3 sequence is 15 residues long. The V end lost 5 bases, the J end lost 6 bases, and 19 bases lay between the germline ends. CDR3 coding DNA: TGTGCCAGCAGTCGAGGATCTCTCACGGTACCTGAAGCTTTCTTT. Its protein is CASSRGSLTVPEAFF.